The text below deals with one T cell receptor (beta chain). A single count supports this clone. Its target antigen remains unknown. No base-level quality is on record; no much larger clone is a single base apart. The data derive from a study of shared clonotypes between healthy human individuals (TCRdb year 2020). Broadly, across the study: The cohort included a few men and a couple of women between 18 and 49 years of age. For each donor, three plates each were used for CD4 naive and CD4 memory, two plates were used for CD8 naive, and one plate was used for CD8 memory. To estimate repertoire size and how much clonotype sharing occurs between individuals, the study deeply sequenced the blood TCR repertoires of five healthy adults. To increase sequencing depth and limit assay-specific biases, different laboratories used diverse techniques to prepare libraries and sequence TCR repertoires. Each donor's leukapheresis produced roughly between about 0.85 and 10 billion PBMCs.

V has 1 base trimmed and J has 6 bases trimmed; junction bases matching no gene number 19. CDR1 and CDR2 are read off the germline V gene (reference sequence) as SGHNT and YYREEE. CDR3 length: 20 amino acids, cysteine to phenylalanine. The read is trimmed to its CDR3 DNA, 60 bases read in frame from base 1. Using the deep immunoSEQ assay, multiplex PCR amplified TCR CDR3 regions from genomic DNA. Extracted genomic DNA from each cell subset was spread evenly across all wells of several immunoSEQ 96-well plates, with each plate serving as a replicate. For sorted subsets, 200 to 250 ng of genomic DNA, equivalent to 25,000 to 35,000 T cell genomes, went into each replicate PCR. The purified libraries were quantified using a Qubit 3.0 fluorometer, sized with a Bioanalyzer 2100, and then quantified again using the KAPA Library Quantification kit. Every immunoSEQ 96-well plate was sequenced on a separate single-read 150-cycle Illumina NextSeq 550 flow cell. The authors' analysis ran thus. Because only junctional sequences without quality scores were contained in the immunoSEQ output, filtering matching that applied to full-length reads could not be performed. To assign V/J genes and CDR3, sequences were annotated using PyIR, a Python wrapper for IgBLAST v1.9, with IMGT germline references. Reads were removed for weak V/J assignments (E-value above 1e-6), missing CDR3, stop codons, out-of-frame junctions, or ambiguous translated residues. V3J clonotypes were defined as sequences sharing an identical inferred V gene, J gene, and CDR3 amino acid sequence. To compute the percentage overlap between repertoires, the number of shared unique clonotypes was divided by the size of the smaller repertoire. Three approaches were used to assess repertoire richness: RTK rarefaction, the Chao1 estimator, and Recon v2.1 estimates of unobserved clonotypes. For all TCRbeta clonotypes obtained by the gDNA method from four donors, generation probabilities were computed with OLGA. Not all clones reach the TCRdb copy of this immuneACCESS table, which keeps in-frame sequences only. Checked studies attribute under half of the gap to unresolved V genes and leave the rest unexplained. That table supplies the V and J calls and clone size; D and trimming were determined from the DNA. The sample table shows roughly 1 million clones, and about four fifths are seen once. Approximately 0.56% of the sample is in the top ten clones.

Healthy HIV-negative adults with no recently reported acute infections or vaccinations were included as donors. Only Caucasian adults living in Nashville, Tennessee, USA were represented among the donors. Magnetic negative selection was used to enrich CD4+ T cells, after which naive cells were positively selected on CD45RA and the negative fraction became the memory subset. Blood was collected by leukapheresis, and PBMCs were isolated by Ficoll-Histopaque density gradient centrifugation and then cryopreserved in liquid nitrogen vapor phase. Analytical flow cytometry was used to check the purity and quantity of every magnetically sorted T cell population. Genomic DNA was isolated from each sorted fraction and quantified by UV absorbance on a Nanodrop 2000c. Findings and caveats that apply to the study as a whole: Across four donors, approximately 5% of naive CD4, roughly 3.5% of naive CD8, approximately 2.5% of memory CD4, and 0.4% of memory CD8 clonotypes were shared. Sampling was restricted to blood, and TCR repertoires in tissue are likely to differ from TCR repertoires in blood. Pairwise subsampling led to the expectation that sequencing depth would affect the degree of clonotype sharing among donors. Naive subsets generally had larger estimated clonotype richness than memory subsets did. Rarefaction of sorted-subset datasets indicated incomplete sequencing despite the large sequencing depth. Because the study included a small number of donors, the genetic and exposure-history diversity represented was limited. Compared with non-shared clonotypes, clonotypes shared by all four sorted-subset donors had higher generation probabilities.

Sequencing was done on a sample of memory CD4+ T cells from PBMCs. Per the publication, the cell subset or site label means: CD45RA-negative fraction. The receptor chain draws on TRBV5-4 and TRBJ2-2; 9 central bases correspond to TRBD2. The TCR comes from a man aged 18 to 35 in good health. Some clones in this sample may be carry-over from other donors' samples. The DNA is TGTGCCAGCAGCTTGTCCCCCGGGACTAGCCGGAGTGGAACCTCCGGGGAGCTGTTTTTT. Translated, it reads CASSLSPGTSRSGTSGELFF.